A selection of T cell receptor beta chains follows, all from one sample in a study of T-cell memory formation after mild COVID-19. Each CDR3 protein is one row after TCRdb ran MiXCR on the 5' RACE reads. The sample holds about 200,000 distinct CDR3 sequences; about 18% are singletons and the top ten take 2% to 3%. Sequencing was done on a sample of PBMCs or a T cell subset sorted from them (not recorded which). The receptors were gathered from an adult woman who had mild COVID-19 (a few samples of this study predate the infection). Cell type and time point are not known. The CDR3 runs from the conserved cysteine through the conserved F or W. The order of the fields is J gene, V gene, CDR3 protein.

j_gene: TRBJ2-1
v_gene: TRBV5-6
CDR3aa: CASSSRTSGRRSSYNEQFF

j_gene: TRBJ2-1
v_gene: TRBV15
CDR3aa: CATSPGQILGNEQFF

j_gene: TRBJ1-5
v_gene: TRBV6-1
CDR3aa: CATGQGFNQPQHF

j_gene: TRBJ1-5
v_gene: TRBV6-2/TRBV6-3
CDR3aa: CASRRQTGLRVQPQHF

j_gene: TRBJ1-2
v_gene: TRBV12-3/TRBV12-4
CDR3aa: CASSLAGPYGYTF

j_gene: TRBJ2-4
v_gene: TRBV20-1
CDR3aa: CSAPDSEGKNIQYF

j_gene: TRBJ2-3
v_gene: TRBV4-1
CDR3aa: CASSQGGATDTQYF

j_gene: TRBJ2-3
v_gene: TRBV7-3
CDR3aa: CASSYGQATDTQYF

j_gene: TRBJ2-3
v_gene: TRBV24-1
CDR3aa: CATSGLPSATRTDTQYF

j_gene: TRBJ2-5
v_gene: TRBV12-3/TRBV12-4
CDR3aa: CASSLPGGWKTQYF

j_gene: TRBJ1-6
v_gene: TRBV9
CDR3aa: CASSAMNGTPLHF

j_gene: TRBJ1-1
v_gene: TRBV7-3
CDR3aa: CASSFRVDTEAFF

j_gene: TRBJ1-3
v_gene: TRBV4-3
CDR3aa: CASSSHASDGNTIYF

j_gene: TRBJ1-1
v_gene: TRBV15
CDR3aa: CATKWAPNTEAFF

j_gene: TRBJ2-1
v_gene: TRBV5-1
CDR3aa: CASSRGQGAYNEQFF

j_gene: TRBJ1-1
v_gene: TRBV6-1
CDR3aa: CASPRDRSKVGNTEAFF

j_gene: TRBJ2-2
v_gene: TRBV19
CDR3aa: CASSIWGYGGELFF

j_gene: TRBJ2-7
v_gene: TRBV4-2
CDR3aa: CASSLSGVEREQYF

j_gene: TRBJ1-1
v_gene: TRBV30
CDR3aa: CAWSSQTPNTEAFF

j_gene: TRBJ2-7
v_gene: TRBV27
CDR3aa: CASSPRGQIIYEQYF

j_gene: TRBJ1-5
v_gene: TRBV5-1
CDR3aa: CASSLTVDQPQHF

j_gene: TRBJ2-7
v_gene: TRBV7-2
CDR3aa: CASSLDQLVVEQYF

j_gene: TRBJ2-7
v_gene: TRBV5-1
CDR3aa: CASSLDTYEQYF

j_gene: TRBJ2-3
v_gene: TRBV25-1
CDR3aa: CASSDHLGTDTQYF

j_gene: TRBJ2-3
v_gene: TRBV10-3
CDR3aa: CAISESGLAGDADTQYF

j_gene: TRBJ2-3
v_gene: TRBV5-1
CDR3aa: CASSGRDISTDTQYF

j_gene: TRBJ2-7
v_gene: TRBV5-1
CDR3aa: CASTLAAGYEQYF

j_gene: TRBJ1-4
v_gene: TRBV18
CDR3aa: CASSPNRGGSGEKLFF

j_gene: TRBJ2-6
v_gene: TRBV5-1
CDR3aa: CASSSGTGANVLTF

j_gene: TRBJ2-2
v_gene: TRBV9
CDR3aa: CASSPGASGYTGELFF

j_gene: TRBJ2-2
v_gene: TRBV5-1
CDR3aa: CASSLEGPGELFF

j_gene: TRBJ1-6
v_gene: TRBV4-3
CDR3aa: CASSPSRGDFSPLHF

j_gene: TRBJ2-3
v_gene: TRBV15
CDR3aa: CATSRSLADTQYF

j_gene: TRBJ2-7
v_gene: TRBV6-2/TRBV6-3
CDR3aa: CASRRYRDRVYEQYF

j_gene: TRBJ1-1
v_gene: TRBV29-1
CDR3aa: CSVEVQLHTEAFF

j_gene: TRBJ2-7
v_gene: TRBV7-8
CDR3aa: CASSLGPDRVYEQYF

j_gene: TRBJ1-2
v_gene: TRBV6-5
CDR3aa: CASSRTANYGYTF

j_gene: TRBJ1-1
v_gene: TRBV7-3
CDR3aa: CASSLGRTGGTEAFF

j_gene: TRBJ2-1
v_gene: TRBV4-1
CDR3aa: CASSPERYNEQFF

j_gene: TRBJ2-1
v_gene: TRBV5-1
CDR3aa: CASGLGLASYNEQFF

j_gene: TRBJ1-3
v_gene: TRBV20-1
CDR3aa: CSARDNGNTIYF

j_gene: TRBJ1-5
v_gene: TRBV2
CDR3aa: CASGRGSNQPQHF

j_gene: TRBJ2-1
v_gene: TRBV24-1
CDR3aa: CATSDPTSGSGEQFF

j_gene: TRBJ1-2
v_gene: TRBV5-1
CDR3aa: CASSSDGFYGYTF

j_gene: TRBJ1-1
v_gene: TRBV27
CDR3aa: CASSLSGQSMNTEAFF

j_gene: TRBJ1-1
v_gene: TRBV5-1
CDR3aa: CASSSQLHTEAFF

j_gene: TRBJ1-2
v_gene: TRBV20-1
CDR3aa: CSVPAGVYGYTF

j_gene: TRBJ2-1
v_gene: TRBV12-3/TRBV12-4
CDR3aa: CASRGGGNEQFF

j_gene: TRBJ2-7
v_gene: TRBV2
CDR3aa: CASILSGRVYEQYF

j_gene: TRBJ1-6
v_gene: TRBV6-5
CDR3aa: CASSYGAPGSYNSPLHF

j_gene: TRBJ1-1
v_gene: TRBV10-3
CDR3aa: CAISQDRGSEAFF

j_gene: TRBJ2-1
v_gene: TRBV29-1
CDR3aa: CSVVLWVGGNEQFF

j_gene: TRBJ1-6
v_gene: TRBV2
CDR3aa: CASSVGQLNSPLHF

j_gene: TRBJ2-1
v_gene: TRBV29-1
CDR3aa: CSVARRSSYNEQFF